Each of the 31 T cell receptor beta chains below was sequenced from the same sample in a study of T cells in Graves' hyperthyroidism and ophthalmopathy. RNA transcripts yielded amplified TCR beta CDR3 regions. TCR CDR3 regions were first amplified by RT-PCR with HTBI primers. TCRdb reanalysed the multiplex PCR reads using MiXCR and keeps one entry per CDR3 protein. The table lists 300,000 to 450,000 distinct CDR3 sequences, 15% to 20% of them singletons. The sample comprised blood. Source of these receptors: a woman aged 40 to 55 with Graves' ophthalmopathy.

There are many counts of this clonotype. The J gene is TRBJ1-3, the V gene TRBV29-1, with D maybe TRBD1 (5 bases). V shed 7 bases and J shed 4 bases, with 8 bases lying between them. In germline, CDR1 is SQVTM, CDR2 ANQGSEA. CDR3 size: 11 residues. CDR3 DNA: TGCAGCGCCCGACAGGGAAACACCATATATTTT. Protein product: CSARQGNTIYF.

This clonotype has a count of ten or more. The chain carries TRBV7-2 and TRBJ2-7; 7 positions match TRBD2. The germline CDR1 and CDR2 sequences are SGHTA and FQGNSA. There are 14 residues in the CDR3. J was trimmed by 0 bases and V by 6 bases; bases with no gene match: 5. CDR3 nucleotide sequence: TGTGCCAGCAGAGGAACTAGCGACTCCTACGAGCAGTACTTC. Its translation is CASRGTSDSYEQYF.

This clonotype was detected ten times or more. V usage is TRBV20-1 and J usage is TRBJ1-1, with 8 bases that match TRBD1. The CDR3 runs to 16 residues. With V trimmed by 4 bases and J by 0 bases, 10 bases remained unmatched. Germline CDR1 and CDR2: DFQATT and SNEGSKA (reference sequence). The CDR3 loop reads CSATSGTGYMNTEAFF. The CDR3 DNA follows: TGCAGTGCTACCTCCGGGACAGGCTACATGAACACTGAAGCTTTCTTT.

The sample holds many counts of this clonotype. The chain employs TRBV28 and TRBJ2-7; tentative D call: TRBD1 (7 bases). Germline values: CDR1 MDHEN, CDR2 SYDVKM. V was cut by 8 bases and J by 2 bases, with 16 bases left in between. The CDR3 has 14 amino acids. The CDR3 loop is CASWAGQSAYEQYF. As DNA, the CDR3 is TGTGCCAGCTGGGCGGGACAGTCAGCCTACGAGCAGTACTTC.

This clonotype was counted at least ten times. The gene calls are TRBV4-3 and TRBJ1-1; no clear D. V lost 5 bases and J 3 bases, leaving 10 bases between the germline ends. In germline, CDR1 is LGHNA, CDR2 YSLEER. The CDR3 sequence is 13 residues long. The CDR3 spells CASSFNRDTEAFF. The CDR3 DNA reads as TGCGCCAGCAGCTTTAATAGGGACACTGAAGCTTTCTTT.

The table lists this clonotype with many counts. Given a much more abundant clone one base away, this may be a read error. CDR3 coding DNA: TGTGCCAGCAGCTTAGCTATTTCAGGGATAGAGACCCAGTACTTC. This sequence encodes CASSLAISGIETQYF. This chain links TRBV7-2 with TRBJ2-5; D is possibly TRBD1 (5 bases). The CDR3 totals 15 residues. The V end was cut by 0 bases, the J end by 4 bases, with 12 bases between. Germline assignment: CDR1 SGHTA and CDR2 FQGNSA.

This clonotype was seen ten or more times. The rearrangement joins TRBV4-1 to TRBJ2-7; 12 nucleotides line up with TRBD2. J gave up 7 bases and V 5 bases, and 9 bases lay outside the gene matches. Germline CDR1 MGHRA, CDR2 YSYEKL. The CDR3 spans 15 residues. CDR3 nucleotide sequence: TGCGCCAGCAGCTCAGGACTAGCGGGGCGGGGAGAGCAGTACTTC. Residues: CASSSGLAGRGEQYF.

The rearrangement joins TRBV30 to TRBJ1-1; D possibly corresponds to TRBD1 (6 bases). CDR3 size: 16 residues. Per the germline V gene, CDR1 is GTSNPN and CDR2 is SVGIG (reference sequence). Trimming removed 2 bases at V and 5 bases at J, with 21 bases between. CDR3: CAWSPPGAGGKTEAFF. The DNA for the CDR3 is TGTGCCTGGAGTCCTCCGGGGGCGGGAGGGAAAACTGAAGCTTTCTTT.

Ten or more counts support this clonotype. The chain has TRBV19 and TRBJ2-7; 12 bases fit TRBD2. The CDR3 covers 15 residues. Germline values: CDR1 LNHDA, CDR2 SQIVND (reference sequence). After removal of 6 bases from V and 3 bases from J, the junction contained 6 bases not matched to a gene. The CDR3 DNA sequence: TGTGCCAGTAGCGGACTAGCGGGAATGAACTACGAGCAGTACTTC. Encoded protein: CASSGLAGMNYEQYF.

This clonotype was seen at least ten times. The chain has TRBV25-1 and TRBJ2-5, with 7 bases fitting TRBD2. V trimming: 1 base; J trimming: 1 base; junction bases outside the gene matches: 6. Germline CDR1 is MGHDK and CDR2 is SYGVNS. The CDR3 has 16 amino acids. As DNA, the CDR3 is TGTGCCAGCAGTGAATCCGGCGGGAGTCCCCAAGAGACCCAGTACTTC. Translation: CASSESGGSPQETQYF.

This clonotype was seen only a few times. The CDR3 DNA is TGTGCCAGCAGCCAAGAGGACCTAGTGCAGAACACCGGGGAGCTGTTTTTT. This encodes CASSQEDLVQNTGELFF. The chain uses TRBV4-2 and TRBJ2-2; no clear D. V lost 0 bases and J lost 1, with 12 bases in between. Germline values: CDR1 LGHNA, CDR2 YNFKEQ. The length of the CDR3 is 17 residues.

This clonotype was seen at least ten times. The V gene is TRBV30, the J gene TRBJ1-2; D possibly corresponds to TRBD1 (5 bases). This CDR3 comprises 13 residues. Germline CDR1 and CDR2: GTSNPN and SVGIG (reference sequence). Trimming stripped 3 bases from V and 4 bases from J, with 12 bases between. The CDR3 loop is CAWSRTGGYGYTF. DNA of the CDR3: TGTGCCTGGAGCAGAACCGGGGGCTATGGCTACACCTTC.

Many counts were recorded for this clonotype. This rearrangement joins TRBV28 to TRBJ2-7, with 12 bases lining up with TRBD2. The CDR3 covers 17 residues. Trimming took 5 bases from V and 0 from J; bases not matched to a gene: 8. From germline, CDR1 is MDHEN and CDR2 SYDVKM. This CDR3 is CASSTHQLAGGSYEQYF. CDR3 DNA: TGTGCCAGCAGTACCCACCAACTAGCGGGAGGCTCCTACGAGCAGTACTTC.

At least ten counts were recorded for this clonotype. The chain combines TRBV30 with TRBJ1-1; possibly TRBD1 for D (5 bases). This CDR3 is built from 12 residues. Germline assignment: CDR1 GTSNPN and CDR2 SVGIG (reference sequence). V shed 1 base and J shed 3 bases, with 6 bases lying between them. Here the CDR3 DNA reads TGTGCCTGGAGTGGGGGGGACACTGAAGCTTTCTTT. Protein product: CAWSGGDTEAFF. The full variable domain, rest sourced from reference TRBV30 and TRBJ1-1, is SQTIHQWPATLVQPVGSPLSLECTVEGTSNPNLYWYRQAAGRGLQLLFYSVGIGQISSEVPQNLSASRPQDRQFILSSKKLLLSDSGFYLCAWSGGDTEAFFGQGTRLTVV.

This clonotype was picked up many times. V gene TRBV10-3 combines with J gene TRBJ1-5; 8 nucleotides line up with TRBD1. Germline assignment: CDR1 ENHRY and CDR2 SYGVKD. Losses at the gene ends were 10 bases for V and 4 bases for J; bases not matched to a gene: 6. This CDR3 is 13 amino acids long. CDR3 in amino acids: CASKDRANQPQHF. CDR3 in DNA: TGTGCCAGCAAGGACAGGGCGAATCAGCCCCAGCATTTT.

As DNA, the CDR3 is TGCGCCAGTAGCGATTCCCGAGTGGGTGAGCAGTACTTC. Amino acids: CASSDSRVGEQYF. The chain carries TRBV5-1 and TRBJ2-7, with D perhaps TRBD2 (5 bases). Germline V CDR1 and CDR2: SGHRS, YFSETQ. The CDR3 has 13 residues. The V end lost 8 bases, the J end lost 7 bases, and 19 bases lay between the germline ends. Filled out from reference TRBV5-1 and TRBJ2-7, the complete variable domain reads KAGVTQTPRYLIKTRGQQVTLSCSPISGHRSVSWYQQTPGQGLQFLFEYFSETQRNKGNFPGRFSGRQFSNSRSEMNVSTLELGDSALYLCASSDSRVGEQYFGPGTRLTVT.

This clonotype was seen many times. Here the CDR3 reads CASSHTGANTEAFF. CDR3 sequence (DNA): TGTGCCAGCAGCCATACAGGGGCGAACACTGAAGCTTTCTTT. The chain recombines TRBV13 with TRBJ1-1; 7 nucleotides match TRBD1. The V and J ends lost 5 bases and 1 base, in that order; junction bases with no gene match: 4. The CDR3 covers 14 residues. Per germline, CDR1 PRHDT and CDR2 FYEKMQ (reference sequence).

With regard to this clonotype: One end of the junction fails to match germline, which may point to a read error. V and J are TRBV28 and TRBJ2-7; 8 nucleotides align to TRBD1. Germline V lookup: CDR1 MDHEN, CDR2 SYDVKM. This CDR3 spans 13 amino acids. The CDR3 DNA sequence: TGTGCCAGCAGTTTGGCAGGGGGCTCCGAGCGGTACTTC. Translated, it gives CASSLAGGSERYF. Based on the CDR3 plus reference TRBV28 and TRBJ2-7, the full variable domain is DVKVTQSSRYLVKRTGEKVFLECVQDMDHENMFWYRQDPGLGLRLIYFSYDVKMKEKGDIPEGYSVSREKKERFSLILESASTNQTSMYLCASSLAGGSERYFGPGTRLTVT.

Ten or more counts support this clonotype. The rearrangement uses TRBV6-2 or TRBV6-3 and TRBJ1-1, with unresolved D. The V gene lost 10 bases and the J gene lost 7 bases, with 13 bases spanning the gap. The germline CDR1 and CDR2 sequences are MNHEY and SVGEGT. The CDR3 sequence is 11 residues long. The CDR3 here is CATGGMGEAFF. CDR3 nucleotide sequence: TGTGCCACCGGCGGGATGGGTGAAGCTTTCTTT.

This clonotype occurred many times. CDR3 region: CASRPPRLHEQYF. The CDR3 nucleotides read TGTGCCAGCCGTCCACCTAGATTACACGAGCAGTACTTC. The V call is TRBV6-2 or TRBV6-3, the J call TRBJ2-7; D is unresolved. V was clipped by 8 bases and J by 5 bases, with 16 bases between them. Per the germline V gene, CDR1 is MNHEY and CDR2 is SVGEGT. CDR3 length: 13 amino acids.

This clonotype was counted many times. The rearrangement links TRBV6-5 to TRBJ1-1; D is unclear. The CDR3 is made up of 13 amino acids. Germline lookup yields CDR1 MNHEY and CDR2 SVGAGI. Between the trimmed V and J ends, which lost 6 bases and 4 bases, there was a span of 12 bases. The CDR3 is CASRPEGITEAFF. For the CDR3, the DNA is TGTGCCAGCAGACCCGAGGGAATCACTGAAGCTTTCTTT.

This clonotype has more than one count but fewer than ten. The genes are TRBV12-3 or TRBV12-4 and TRBJ2-5, with D hard to call. V lost 1 base, J lost 5 bases, and 26 bases lay in between. This CDR3 spans 19 amino acids. CDR3 residues: CASSLEVTHLQVAGETQYF. CDR3 coding DNA: TGTGCCAGCAGTTTAGAGGTCACCCACCTTCAGGTTGCTGGTGAGACCCAGTACTTC.

This clonotype was recorded many times. The chain employs TRBV28 and TRBJ1-1; 7 bases match TRBD1. This CDR3 is built from 15 residues. Germline V gives CDR1 MDHEN, CDR2 SYDVKM. The J segment lost 0 bases and the V segment lost 7 bases, leaving 8 bases of the junction unmatched. This CDR3 is CASTFPQGMNTEAFF. CDR3 bases: TGTGCCAGCACATTCCCACAGGGGATGAACACTGAAGCTTTCTTT.

Ten or more counts support this clonotype. This chain uses TRBV30 with TRBJ1-6; D is undetermined. Germline-derived CDR1 and CDR2 are GTSNPN and SVGIG (reference sequence). The CDR3 length is 13 residues. The V end lost 4 bases, the J end lost 4 bases, and 8 bases lay between the germline ends. CDR3 in DNA: TGTGCCTGGACTCCGGATTATAATTCACCCCTCCACTTT. Its translation: CAWTPDYNSPLHF.

This clonotype was counted many times. The chain carries TRBV13 and TRBJ2-5; the match to TRBD2 covers 7 bases. Germline CDR1 PRHDT, CDR2 FYEKMQ (reference sequence). The V gene end was trimmed by 2 bases and the J gene end by 5 bases; junction bases not matched to a gene: 5. This CDR3 is built from 14 residues. The CDR3 DNA reads as TGTGCCAGCAGCTTACAAGCGGGATGGGAGACCCAGTACTTC. Its translation: CASSLQAGWETQYF. Supplemented by reference TRBV13 and TRBJ2-5, the full variable domain reads AAGVIQSPRHLIKEKRETATLKCYPIPRHDTVYWYQQGPGQDPQFLISFYEKMQSDKGSIPDRFSAQQFSDYHSELNMSSLELGDSALYFCASSLQAGWETQYFGPGTRLLVL.

The chain joins TRBV29-1 to TRBJ2-5; D ambiguous. The V gene's germline CDR1 is SQVTM and CDR2 ANQGSEA. The CDR3 runs 11 residues. Trimming took 6 bases from V and 3 from J, leaving 8 bases between them. CDR3 amino acids: CSVGGEETQYF. DNA for the CDR3: TGCAGCGTGGGTGGGGAAGAGACCCAGTACTTC.

Many counts were recorded for this clonotype. The DNA of the CDR3 is TGTGCCAGCATCCTCTCAGGGGCGCGTACTGAAGCTTTCTTT. Its translation: CASILSGARTEAFF. The chain links TRBV28 to TRBJ1-1; the D gene is possibly TRBD1 (6 bases). CDR3 size: 14 residues. V dropped 7 bases and J dropped 5 bases, with 17 bases sitting between them. The germline V gene encodes CDR1 MDHEN and CDR2 SYDVKM.

In its sample, this clonotype was seen many times. The J gene is TRBJ2-5, the V gene TRBV2, with TRBD2 matching 12 bases. The V gene end was trimmed by 6 bases and the J gene end by 3 bases; junction bases not matched to a gene: 11. The germline V gene has CDR1 SNHLY and CDR2 FYNNEI. This CDR3 has 17 amino acids. The CDR3 sequence: CASSGRTSGALEETQYF. The DNA of the CDR3 is TGTGCCAGCAGCGGTAGGACTAGCGGGGCACTCGAAGAGACCCAGTACTTC. Complete variable domain (other parts from reference TRBV2 and TRBJ2-5): EPEVTQTPSHQVTQMGQEVILRCVPISNHLYFYWYRQILGQKVEFLVSFYNNEISEKSEIFDDQFSVERPDGSNFTLKIRSTKLEDSAMYFCASSGRTSGALEETQYFGPGTRLLVL.

This clonotype was picked up many times. This chain uses TRBV5-1 with TRBJ2-1; no firm D call. CDR3 size: 14 residues. Trimming removed 9 bases at V and 0 bases at J, with 13 bases between. From germline, CDR1 is SGHRS and CDR2 YFSETQ. The DNA of the CDR3 is TGCGCCACCATCCCCCAGCGCTCCTACAATGAGCAGTTCTTC. Protein sequence: CATIPQRSYNEQFF. Supplemented by reference TRBV5-1 and TRBJ2-1, the full variable domain reads KAGVTQTPRYLIKTRGQQVTLSCSPISGHRSVSWYQQTPGQGLQFLFEYFSETQRNKGNFPGRFSGRQFSNSRSEMNVSTLELGDSALYLCATIPQRSYNEQFFGPGTRLTVL.

The chain has TRBV11-2 and TRBJ2-2; the D gene could be TRBD1 or TRBD2 (5 bases each). The germline V gene has CDR1 SGHAT and CDR2 FQNNGV. V was clipped by 5 bases and J by 2 bases, with 21 bases between them. This CDR3 is 18 amino acids long. CDR3: CASSPLGRARDNTGELFF. For the CDR3, the DNA is TGTGCCAGCAGCCCTTTGGGACGGGCCAGGGACAACACCGGGGAGCTGTTTTTT. Full variable domain (rest looked up from reference TRBV11-2 and TRBJ2-2): EAGVAQSPRYKIIEKRQSVAFWCNPISGHATLYWYQQILGQGPKLLIQFQNNGVVDDSQLPKDRFSAERLKGVDSTLKIQPAKLEDSAVYLCASSPLGRARDNTGELFFGEGSRLTVL.

This clonotype has a count of ten or more. The chain carries TRBV6-1 and TRBJ2-2; 8 bases match TRBD2. The CDR3 loop spans 16 amino acids. Germline CDR1 is MNHNS and CDR2 is SASEGT. V lost 4 bases to trimming and J lost 5 bases; unmatched junction nucleotides: 9. The CDR3 coding sequence is TGTGCCAGCAGTGCCAAGCGGGAGTTAAGAACCGGGGAGCTGTTTTTT. Its translation: CASSAKRELRTGELFF.